These 17 T cell receptor beta chains originate from one sample sequenced in a study of T cell responses to AZD1222 COVID-19 vaccine. Assay used: immunoSEQ multiplex PCR; TCRdb lists only in-frame clones, some missing. This sample carries some 75,000 clones, around nine tenths of them seen once, and the ten largest clones take roughly a tenth. The specimen comprised peripheral blood, sampled on day 0 of AZD1222 vaccination. The receptors were sampled from an adult in good health.

The rearrangement joins TRBV5-1 to TRBJ1-1; TRBD1 is a possible D gene (6 bases). Trimming stripped 0 bases from V and 5 bases from J, with 8 bases between. Germline values: CDR1 SGHRS, CDR2 YFSETQ. The CDR3 has 13 residues. The CDR3: CASSLAQGTEAFF. As DNA, the CDR3 is TGCGCCAGCAGCTTGGCCCAGGGGACTGAAGCTTTCTTT.

This rearrangement joins TRBV9 to TRBJ1-6, with D possibly being TRBD1 (5 bases). The germline V gene has CDR1 SGDLS and CDR2 YYNGEE. V lost 4 bases, J lost 4 bases, and 12 bases lay in between. This CDR3 comprises 15 residues. The CDR3 loop is CASSPDSGYNSPLHF. DNA for the CDR3: TGTGCCAGCAGCCCTGACAGTGGGTATAATTCACCCCTCCACTTT.

V and J are TRBV2 and TRBJ2-1; TRBD2 is a possible D gene (6 bases). CDR1 and CDR2 (germline): SNHLY, FYNNEI. The CDR3 contains 14 residues. Trimming cost V 11 bases and J 9 bases, with 23 bases left between them. This chain's CDR3 is CAGGTSHPWSEQFF. The CDR3 bases are TGTGCCGGAGGGACTTCCCACCCGTGGAGTGAGCAGTTCTTC.

This clone has more than one count but fewer than ten. At one end, the junction sequence differs from germline, possibly due to a read error. The V gene is TRBV7-7, the J gene TRBJ2-5; TRBD1 matches at 8 bases. The germline gives CDR1 SSHAT, CDR2 FNYEAQ (reference sequence). The CDR3 covers 16 residues. The CDR3 loop reads CASSLGAGGRSETQYF. The CDR3 DNA is TGTGCTAGCAGCTTAGGGGCAGGGGGCAGGTCGGAGACCCAGTACTTC.

The chain joins TRBV2 to TRBJ1-6; TRBD1 matches at 9 bases. V trimming: 11 bases; J trimming: 6 bases; junction bases outside the gene matches: 5. CDR3 length: 13 residues. The germline V gene encodes CDR1 SNHLY and CDR2 FYNNEI. CDR3 residues: CAGGQGFNSPLHF. DNA of the CDR3: TGTGCCGGGGGACAGGGATTTAATTCACCCCTCCACTTT.

The chain is built from TRBV11-2 and TRBJ2-5, with D uncertain. The V and J ends lost 2 bases and 0 bases respectively, with 4 bases between them. Germline V gives CDR1 SGHAT, CDR2 FQNNGV. The CDR3 contains 13 residues. The CDR3 reads CASSLNYQETQYF. The CDR3 nucleotides read TGTGCCAGCAGCTTAAACTACCAAGAGACCCAGTACTTC. Based on the CDR3 plus reference TRBV11-2 and TRBJ2-5, the full variable domain is EAGVAQSPRYKIIEKRQSVAFWCNPISGHATLYWYQQILGQGPKLLIQFQNNGVVDDSQLPKDRFSAERLKGVDSTLKIQPAKLEDSAVYLCASSLNYQETQYFGPGTRLLVL.

V usage is TRBV28 and J usage is TRBJ2-6; tentative D call: TRBD1 (6 bases). V was shortened by 6 bases and J by 0 bases, with 24 bases between the two germline ends. The CDR3 has 20 amino acids. CDR1 and CDR2 (germline): MDHEN, SYDVKM. CDR3 loop: CASRQPRPRQGHSGANVLTF. CDR3 in DNA: TGTGCCAGCAGACAACCCCGGCCGAGGCAGGGACACTCTGGGGCCAACGTCCTGACTTTC.

The V gene is TRBV28, the J gene TRBJ2-7; 7 nucleotides match TRBD1. J lost 2 bases, V lost 2 bases, and 18 bases had no gene match. The CDR3 has 19 amino acids. In germline, CDR1 is MDHEN, CDR2 SYDVKM. CDR3 amino acids: CASSLRRRVPRDSAYEQYF. CDR3 DNA sequence: TGTGCCAGCAGTTTAAGGAGGCGGGTCCCTCGGGACAGCGCCTACGAGCAGTACTTC.

The chain recombines TRBV18 with TRBJ1-1; 11 bases line up with TRBD1. J was trimmed by 3 bases and V by 1 base; bases with no gene match: 4. Germline-derived CDR1 and CDR2 are KGHSH and LQKENI. CDR3 length: 16 residues. The CDR3 sequence is CASSPLGQGADTEAFF. The CDR3 nucleotides read TGTGCCAGCTCACCACTTGGACAGGGGGCGGACACTGAAGCTTTCTTT.

The chain carries TRBV11-2 and TRBJ2-3; no clear D gene. Trimming took off 5 bases at V and 1 base at J, with 1 base between the two ends. CDR3 length: 11 amino acids. CDR1 is SGHAT and CDR2 is FQNNGV in the germline V gene. The chain's CDR3 is CASSRTDTQYF. The DNA for the CDR3 is TGTGCCAGCAGCCGCACAGATACGCAGTATTTT.

The V call is TRBV9, the J call TRBJ2-2; D remains ambiguous. The CDR3 covers 14 residues. Looked up from germline, CDR1 is SGDLS and CDR2 is YYNGEE. The germline V and J ends were trimmed by 0 bases and 5 bases, with 8 bases remaining between them. The CDR3 loop is CASSVAIQTGELFF. The CDR3 DNA sequence: TGTGCCAGCAGCGTAGCTATCCAGACCGGGGAGCTGTTTTTT.

The chain is built from TRBV20-1 and TRBJ1-5; 7 nucleotides line up with TRBD1. Per germline, CDR1 DFQATT and CDR2 SNEGSKA (reference sequence). This CDR3 contains 13 residues. The ends lost 3 bases at V and 5 bases at J; junction bases unmatched: 4. The CDR3 bases are TGCAGTGCTAGTGGCCAGGGGGATCAGCCCCAGCATTTT. Its translation is CSASGQGDQPQHF.

The chain uses TRBV29-1 and TRBJ1-5; TRBD1 aligns across 8 bases. Per the germline V gene, CDR1 is SQVTM and CDR2 is ANQGSEA. The J segment lost 4 bases and the V segment lost 6 bases, leaving 5 bases of the junction unmatched. This CDR3 is built from 13 residues. The CDR3 DNA follows: TGCAGCGTGAGCAGGGGGCAGAATCAGCCCCAGCATTTT. It is translated as CSVSRGQNQPQHF.

The chain is built from TRBV6-6 and TRBJ2-3, with D tentatively TRBD1 (6 bases). V was pared by 7 bases and J by 6 bases, with 11 bases between. Looked up from germline, CDR1 is MNHNY and CDR2 is SVGAGI (reference sequence). This CDR3 contains 12 residues. DNA of the CDR3: TGTGCCAGCACCCCCGACAGGGATACGCAGTATTTT. Amino acids: CASTPDRDTQYF.

This clone was detected only once. J is TRBJ1-3 and V is TRBV19; perhaps TRBD1 as D (6 bases). Germline V gives CDR1 LNHDA, CDR2 SQIVND (reference sequence). V lost 3 bases, J lost 0 bases, and 12 bases lay in between. This CDR3 has 16 amino acids. CDR3 in amino acids: CASSIRQAPSGNTIYF. The CDR3 coding sequence is TGTGCCAGTAGTATTCGACAGGCCCCCTCTGGAAACACCATATATTTT.

This chain connects TRBV7-8 to TRBJ2-3, with D tentatively TRBD1 (6 bases). Germline V lookup: CDR1 SGHVS, CDR2 FQNEAQ. The V end was cut by 4 bases, the J end by 8 bases, with 16 bases between. The CDR3 contains 14 residues. The CDR3, as DNA: TGTGCCAGCAGCTCCAACCACAGGGTCGGTACGCAGTATTTT. It encodes CASSSNHRVGTQYF. Complete variable domain (other parts from reference TRBV7-8 and TRBJ2-3): GAGVSQSPRYKVAKRGQDVALRCDPISGHVSLFWYQQALGQGPEFLTYFQNEAQLDKSGLPSDRFFAERPEGSVSTLKIQRTQQEDSAVYLCASSSNHRVGTQYFGPGTRLTVL.

This sequence joins TRBV28 and TRBJ1-5; D may be TRBD1 (5 bases). Trimming pared 1 base from V and 0 bases from J, leaving 7 bases between. Germline assignment: CDR1 MDHEN and CDR2 SYDVKM. This CDR3 is built from 15 residues. CDR3 DNA: TGTGCCAGCAGTTTATTCAGGGATAGCAATCAGCCCCAGCATTTT. Translation: CASSLFRDSNQPQHF.